This T cell receptor (beta chain) emerged from a study of cytomegalovirus exposure and HLA in healthy donors. Study-wide points: According to an earlier analysis, most TCR beta V segments yielded productive rearrangements about 87% or about 30% of the time. The classifier was said to identify cytomegalovirus status with high specificity and sensitivity. Follow-up analysis later connected one missense variant in DCLRE1C with trimming of TCR beta V- and J-genes. As was reported, the HLA-A and HLA-B alleles of most subjects were accurately predicted from TCR beta sequences.

The primer mix had 60 Vbeta and 13 Jbeta primers. TCRdb's table, derived via immunoSEQ multiplex PCR, lists solely in-frame clones and lacks some. In the table there are 100,000 or so clones, approximately 68% of which are singletons. Germline CDR1 is SGDLS and CDR2 is YYNGEE. This CDR3 is 16 amino acids long. V trimming: 0 bases; J trimming: 3 bases; junction bases outside the gene matches: 7. The table lists this clone with a count of one. Its antigen remains unknown. The sequenced sample was PBMCs. The rearrangement links TRBV9 to TRBJ1-2; 8 bases agree with TRBD1. The clonotype comes from a woman younger than 30 in good health and CMV-seropositive. CDR3 region: CASSVESSGGHYGYTF. CDR3 nucleotides: TGTGCCAGCAGCGTAGAAAGCTCAGGGGGCCACTATGGCTACACCTTC.